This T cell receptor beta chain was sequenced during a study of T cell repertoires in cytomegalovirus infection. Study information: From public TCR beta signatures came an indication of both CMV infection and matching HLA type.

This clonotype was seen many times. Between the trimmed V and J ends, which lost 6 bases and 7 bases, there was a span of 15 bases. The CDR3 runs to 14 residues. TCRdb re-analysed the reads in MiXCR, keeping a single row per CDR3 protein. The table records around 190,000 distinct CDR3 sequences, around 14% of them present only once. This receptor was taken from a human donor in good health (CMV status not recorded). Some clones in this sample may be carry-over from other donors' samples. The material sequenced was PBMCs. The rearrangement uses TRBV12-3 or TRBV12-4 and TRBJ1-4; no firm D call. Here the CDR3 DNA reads TGTGCCAGCAGCTTCCTTGGCAGGACTGAAAAACTGTTTTTT. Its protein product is CASSFLGRTEKLFF.